This T cell receptor beta chain was identified during a study of blood T cell repertoires in COVID-19. Looking at the study overall: The origin of the acute and convalescent COVID-19 samples was the United States, Italy and Spain. T cells, B-cell-depleted T cells, or PBMCs provided the cDNA or gDNA that served as material.

In the study's own analysis: Amplification from reference gene primers served as the basis for estimated nucleated cell counts. Libraries were prepared by immunoSEQ multiplex PCR; TCRdb keeps only in-frame clonotypes and omits some of them. V and J calls and clone size come straight from that table; D and trimming were deduced from the DNA. The sample includes a few hundred thousand clones, around 90% of them seen just once. This CDR3 is built from 14 residues. Germline lookup yields CDR1 SNHLY and CDR2 FYNNEI. Unmatched junction bases numbered 11, after V lost 7 bases and J lost 8 bases. This receptor was identified in a woman between 40 and 50 years old with COVID-19, enrolled during active disease. The sequenced sample was peripheral blood. The V gene is TRBV2, the J gene TRBJ1-5, with 7 bases fitting TRBD1. CDR3: CASTPEQGLEPQHF. For the CDR3, the DNA is TGTGCCAGCACCCCGGAACAGGGGCTTGAGCCCCAGCATTTT.